The present entry profiles one T cell receptor beta chain with its context. Its antigen is undetermined. V was pared by 7 bases and J by 5 bases, with 7 bases of the junction left unmatched. The CDR3 is 14 residues long. The germline V gene encodes CDR1 SNHLY and CDR2 FYNNEI. Unique molecular identifiers were used in preparing the TCRbeta library. MiXCR was run by TCRdb on the PCR reads, yielding one entry per CDR3 protein. The table records approximately 980,000 distinct CDR3 sequences, roughly 29% of them present only once. This specimen belongs to a study of T-cell reconstitution after alpha-beta-depleted transplantation in children. Study observations and caveats: There were reportedly several hundred expanded graft clones from which alpha-beta T cells came about two months after transplant. At one year after transplant, newly produced T cells mostly accounted for T-cell counts and diversity.

Sample: PBMCs, mostly from graft donor cells, taken 360 days after TCRalphabeta/CD19-depleted stem cell transplant. The clonotype originates from a boy under two years old who had a stem cell transplant for SCID, so the T cells may come from the graft donor. The chain links TRBV2 to TRBJ2-2; 7 nucleotides agree with TRBD1. The CDR3 loop is CASTKGAVTGELFF. The CDR3 coding sequence is TGTGCCAGCACCAAGGGGGCGGTAACCGGGGAGCTGTTTTTT.